This record concerns one T cell receptor beta chain sequence. The source of the sample is a study of blood T cell repertoires in COVID-19. In the source study's methods: Nucleated cell counts were estimated from reference gene primer amplification. TCRdb's copy holds only in-frame clones and misses some; the assay was immunoSEQ multiplex PCR. The D gene and trimming were derived from the DNA, and the V and J assignments and clone size from that table. Among approximately 400,000 clones listed, roughly 86% were seen once. V was cut by 3 bases and J by 6 bases, with 17 bases left in between. Germline CDR1 and CDR2: WSHSY and SAAADI. The CDR3 runs to 15 residues.

The clonotype originates from a human donor with acute or convalescent COVID-19. The donor label of this sample is uncertain. The chain combines TRBV10-2 with TRBJ1-2; D is uncertain. The material sequenced was peripheral blood. The CDR3 protein is CASSDRRELFHGYTF. CDR3 in DNA: TGCGCCAGCAGTGATCGACGGGAGCTTTTTCATGGCTACACCTTC.